What follows are 27 T cell receptor beta chains derived from one specimen sequenced in a study of T cell responses to AZD1222 COVID-19 vaccine. Profiled with immunoSEQ multiplex PCR; TCRdb holds only in-frame clones, not every one. The sample consists of about 130,000 clones, about 92% of them appearing once. Source: peripheral blood, taken on day 0 of MenACWY control vaccination. The origin of the receptors is an adult in good health.

The sample holds a few counts of this clone. This chain links TRBV7-9 with TRBJ2-7; D unresolved. The germline V and J ends were trimmed by 1 base and 0 bases, with 13 bases remaining between them. Per the germline V gene, CDR1 is SEHNR and CDR2 is FQNEAQ (reference sequence). There are 16 residues in the CDR3. CDR3 region: CASSLGLRGISYEQYF. The CDR3 DNA sequence: TGTGCCAGCAGCTTAGGGCTCAGAGGAATCTCCTACGAGCAGTACTTC.

The CDR3 reads CASRSDRAKTQYF. CDR3 DNA: TGTGCCAGCAGGTCGGACAGGGCAAAGACCCAGTACTTC. The genes are TRBV11-2 and TRBJ2-5; 8 bases align to TRBD1. V trimming: 6 bases; J trimming: 6 bases; junction bases outside the gene matches: 6. Germline V gives CDR1 SGHAT, CDR2 FQNNGV. This CDR3 region has 13 residues.

This chain joins TRBV20-1 and TRBJ1-1; no clear D gene. Trimming removed 3 bases from V and 5 bases from J, with 10 bases in between. The CDR3 runs to 12 residues. Germline loops: CDR1 DFQATT, CDR2 SNEGSKA (reference sequence). The CDR3 here is CSASKERTEAFF. The CDR3 DNA reads as TGCAGTGCTAGTAAGGAGCGGACTGAAGCTTTCTTT.

The genes are TRBV7-2 and TRBJ2-3; 7 bases align to TRBD2. Germline CDR1 and CDR2: SGHTA and FQGNSA. With 5 bases clipped from V and 0 bases from J, the junction kept 5 bases outside the gene matches. The CDR3 covers 15 residues. CDR3 DNA sequence: TGTGCCAGCAGCACAAATAGCGGGAGCACAGATACGCAGTATTTT. As protein: CASSTNSGSTDTQYF.

This chain connects TRBV5-4 to TRBJ1-6; D is uncertain. The V gene's germline CDR1 is SGHNT and CDR2 YYREEE (reference sequence). This CDR3 is 17 amino acids long. Trimming removed 0 bases from V and 1 base from J, with 11 bases in between. The CDR3 DNA sequence: TGTGCCAGCAGCTTGGCCCCGACGGATTCCTATAATTCACCCCTCCACTTT. It is translated as CASSLAPTDSYNSPLHF. The variable domain in full, completed from reference TRBV5-4 and TRBJ1-6, reads ETGVTQSPTHLIKTRGQQVTLRCSSQSGHNTVSWYQQALGQGPQFIFQYYREEENGRGNFPPRFSGLQFPNYSSELNVNALELDDSALYLCASSLAPTDSYNSPLHFGNGTRLTVT.

This chain uses TRBV27 with TRBJ1-1; a possible D gene is TRBD1 (5 bases). Germline lookup yields CDR1 MNHEY and CDR2 SMNVEV (reference sequence). Trimming stripped 4 bases from V and 0 bases from J, with 6 bases between. The CDR3 spans 13 residues. The CDR3 region is CASSWGLNTEAFF. Written as DNA, the CDR3 is TGTGCCAGCAGTTGGGGACTGAACACTGAAGCTTTCTTT.

The V and J genes are TRBV12-3 or TRBV12-4 and TRBJ2-5; D unresolved. V shed 3 bases and J shed 5 bases, with 4 bases lying between them. The CDR3 has 11 amino acids. The CDR3, as DNA: TGTGCCAGCAGTTTCCGGGAGACCCAGTACTTC. Its protein is CASSFRETQYF.

The chain joins TRBV6-5 to TRBJ2-3; possibly TRBD2 for D (5 bases). V was clipped by 0 bases and J by 4 bases, with 8 bases between them. The CDR3 runs to 14 residues. CDR1 is MNHEY and CDR2 is SVGAGI in the germline V gene. CDR3 nucleotides: TGTGCCAGCAGTTACTCGAGGGAAGCAGATACGCAGTATTTT. Amino acids: CASSYSREADTQYF.

In this sample, this clone turned up a few times. The rearrangement uses TRBV6-5 and TRBJ2-5; TRBD2 agrees at 12 bases. J gave up 4 bases and V 7 bases, and 7 bases lay outside the gene matches. This CDR3 is built from 15 residues. Germline values: CDR1 MNHEY, CDR2 SVGAGI. The CDR3 protein is CASKRLAGVVETQYF. The CDR3 DNA is TGTGCCAGCAAAAGACTAGCGGGAGTGGTAGAGACCCAGTACTTC.

The CDR3 reads CASSTGMGRYNEQFF. The CDR3 coding sequence is TGTGCCAGCAGTACTGGAATGGGACGTTACAATGAGCAGTTCTTC. The genes are TRBV6-5 and TRBJ2-1; D tentatively fits TRBD1 or TRBD2 (5 bases each). The CDR3 contains 15 residues. Trimming took off 5 bases at V and 4 bases at J, with 15 bases between the two ends. CDR1 and CDR2 from the germline V gene are MNHEY and SVGAGI.

V and J are TRBV29-1 and TRBJ2-2; D gene uncertain. Between the trimmed V and J ends, which lost 4 bases and 2 bases, there was a span of 5 bases. Germline V gene lookup returns CDR1 SQVTM and CDR2 ANQGSEA. This CDR3 is built from 12 residues. The CDR3: CSVVRNTGELFF. In DNA, the CDR3 is TGCAGCGTTGTCAGAAACACCGGGGAGCTGTTTTTT.

V gene TRBV30 combines with J gene TRBJ2-7; D not certain. The CDR3 covers 15 residues. Trimming took off 2 bases at V and 2 bases at J, with 16 bases between the two ends. CDR1 and CDR2 (germline): GTSNPN, SVGIG (reference sequence). The CDR3 nucleotides read TGTGCCTGGAGTTCTTCAGTGAGATCTCCCTACGAGCAGTACTTC. Its protein product is CAWSSSVRSPYEQYF.

This sequence joins TRBV6-5 and TRBJ1-6, with no clear D. Trimming took 6 bases from V and 8 from J, leaving 8 bases between them. This CDR3 contains 12 residues. Per the germline V gene, CDR1 is MNHEY and CDR2 is SVGAGI. DNA for the CDR3: TGTGCCAGCAGCTCCTGGGATTCACCCCTCCACTTT. Residues: CASSSWDSPLHF.

J is TRBJ1-2 and V is TRBV5-6; D is ambiguous. V shed 2 bases and J shed 1 base, with 15 bases lying between them. This CDR3 spans 16 amino acids. Germline CDR1 and CDR2: SGHDT and YYEEEE. Written as DNA, the CDR3 is TGTGCCAGCAGCTTATCCGGGCCCCTCCTTAACTATGGCTACACCTTC. Protein sequence: CASSLSGPLLNYGYTF.

J is TRBJ2-7 and V is TRBV18; no reliable D call. Germline V gene lookup returns CDR1 KGHSH and CDR2 LQKENI. The CDR3 spans 13 residues. V was shortened by 1 base and J by 4 bases, with 8 bases between the two germline ends. CDR3 protein: CASSPRDGYEQYF. CDR3 nucleotides: TGTGCCAGCTCACCACGTGACGGGTACGAGCAGTACTTC.

The V gene is TRBV18, the J gene TRBJ2-4; TRBD2 matches 8 bases. Germline V gene sequence: CDR1 KGHSH, CDR2 LQKENI. The CDR3 length is 18 residues. The V and J ends lost 4 bases and 8 bases, in that order; junction bases with no gene match: 19. This chain's CDR3 is CASSLPDHIAGMGYIQYF. The CDR3 region has the DNA TGTGCCAGCTCACTACCAGACCACATAGCGGGAATGGGCTACATTCAGTACTTC.

Here the CDR3 reads CASRQMDHYNEQFF. CDR3 in DNA: TGTGCCAGCAGACAGATGGACCACTACAATGAGCAGTTCTTC. The J gene is TRBJ2-1, the V gene TRBV7-9; no clear D. The V end was cut by 6 bases, the J end by 3 bases, with 12 bases between. Germline CDR1 reads SEHNR; CDR2 reads FQNEAQ (reference sequence). The CDR3 runs to 14 residues.

This chain joins TRBV7-2 and TRBJ2-5, with 11 bases that match TRBD2. Germline loops: CDR1 SGHTA, CDR2 FQGNSA. The junction had 5 bases not matched to a gene; V was cut back by 7 bases and J by 1 base. The CDR3 covers 15 residues. The CDR3 coding sequence is TGTGCCAGCATGAGGACTAGCGGGTTCCAAGAGACCCAGTACTTC. Translating it yields CASMRTSGFQETQYF.

The V gene is TRBV10-3, the J gene TRBJ1-1; D uncertain. CDR1 is ENHRY and CDR2 is SYGVKD in the germline V gene. Trimming removed 3 bases from V and 0 bases from J, with 8 bases in between. The CDR3 length is 14 residues. The CDR3 sequence: CAISDQDLNTEAFF. Here the CDR3 DNA reads TGTGCCATCAGTGACCAGGACCTGAACACTGAAGCTTTCTTT.

The chain links TRBV5-1 to TRBJ2-2, with D hard to call. Germline CDR1 is SGHRS and CDR2 is YFSETQ. The CDR3 has 13 residues. V dropped 3 bases and J dropped 4 bases, with 7 bases sitting between them. CDR3 amino acids: CASSSIGTGELFF. Written as DNA, the CDR3 is TGCGCCAGCAGCTCCATAGGCACCGGGGAGCTGTTTTTT.

J is TRBJ2-1 and V is TRBV19; D not certain. Germline CDR1 reads LNHDA; CDR2 reads SQIVND (reference sequence). V was trimmed by 4 bases and J by 5 bases, leaving 12 bases between them. This CDR3 has 14 residues. CDR3 DNA: TGTGCCAGTAGTAGGAATTGGAGAAACAATGAGCAGTTCTTC. Translation: CASSRNWRNNEQFF.

Only a few counts were recorded for this clone. The rearrangement uses TRBV6-1 and TRBJ2-4, with D possibly called TRBD1 or TRBD2 (5 bases each). Germline CDR1 reads MNHNS; CDR2 reads SASEGT. The CDR3 has 15 residues. V dropped 1 base and J dropped 8 bases, with 15 bases sitting between them. The CDR3, as DNA: TGTGCCAGCAGTGAAGTTGGGGACCCAGGGTACATTCAGTACTTC. Its protein product is CASSEVGDPGYIQYF.

As DNA, the CDR3 is TGTGCCAGCAGTGACGGTTTCGGACAGGGGAGCTCCTACAATGAGCAGTTCTTC. Its translation: CASSDGFGQGSSYNEQFF. This rearrangement joins TRBV25-1 to TRBJ2-1; TRBD1 aligns across 9 bases. The CDR3 loop spans 18 amino acids. Germline V CDR1 and CDR2: MGHDK, SYGVNS. J gave up 0 bases and V 3 bases, and 9 bases lay outside the gene matches.

CDR3 amino acids: CASSPRRGVGNQPQHF. Here the CDR3 DNA reads TGTGCCAGCAGCCCACGCAGGGGAGTAGGCAATCAGCCCCAGCATTTT. The V and J genes are TRBV5-8 and TRBJ1-5, with D tentatively TRBD1 (6 bases). The V end lost 4 bases, the J end lost 2 bases, and 16 bases lay between the germline ends. Germline loops: CDR1 SGHTS, CDR2 YDEGEE. The CDR3 spans 16 residues.

The rearrangement uses TRBV7-9 and TRBJ2-3, with 7 nucleotides matching TRBD2. This CDR3 contains 16 residues. After removal of 1 base from V and 2 bases from J, the junction contained 6 bases not matched to a gene. The germline V gene encodes CDR1 SEHNR and CDR2 FQNEAQ (reference sequence). The CDR3 DNA reads as TGTGCCAGCAGCTTAGGGCGGGAGAGCCACACAGATACGCAGTATTTT. Translation gives CASSLGRESHTDTQYF.

The DNA for the CDR3 is TGTGCCAGCAGACAGGGTCCTGGGGAGACCCAGTACTTC. Translated, it gives CASRQGPGETQYF. J is TRBJ2-5 and V is TRBV2, with D perhaps matching TRBD1 (6 bases). The CDR3 totals 13 residues. Germline V CDR1 and CDR2: SNHLY, FYNNEI. Trimming shortened V by 6 bases and J by 5 bases, and 13 bases separated the two germline ends.

J is TRBJ1-3 and V is TRBV6-5; 7 positions agree with TRBD1. The CDR3 is 15 residues long. Germline-derived CDR1 and CDR2 are MNHEY and SVGAGI. Trimming removed 2 bases from V and 2 bases from J; junction bases left unmatched: 3. Here the CDR3 DNA reads TGTGCCAGCAGTTACGAGGGGACAGCTGGAAACACCATATATTTT. Amino acid sequence: CASSYEGTAGNTIYF.